One sample yielded the 20 T cell receptor beta chains listed below, sequenced in a study of radiation and T cells in renal cell carcinoma (dated by TCRdb to 2019 to 2021). Taken with the paper, the label for time point translates to: blood 2 weeks post-SBRT. Reading the label with the study, this specimen's treatment or condition is: 15 Gy SBRT to primary tumor, nephrectomy 4 weeks later. Libraries were made using the immunoSEQ multiplex PCR assay. What TCRdb holds here is the immuneACCESS table cut down to in-frame rearrangements. Part of the clones is not present; checked against another copy, under half of the missing clones reflect an unresolved V gene, and the others are unexplained. The sample table holds some 120,000 clones, of which 81% were seen once. In total, the top ten clones hold about 1.9% of the sample. Sequencing used blood, obtained from a patient whose treatment included radiotherapy and nephrectomy. These receptors were collected from a woman aged 55-75 years with renal cell carcinoma.

The V call is TRBV7-9, the J call TRBJ2-7; D is possibly TRBD2 (6 bases). The ends were cut back, 4 bases at V and 2 bases at J, with 21 bases in the middle. Germline assignment: CDR1 SEHNR and CDR2 FQNEAQ (reference sequence). The CDR3 has 17 residues. The CDR3: CASSSEPGTADPYEQYF. CDR3 bases: TGTGCCAGCAGCTCAGAACCCGGGACTGCGGACCCCTACGAGCAGTACTTC.

In DNA, the CDR3 is TGTGCCAGCAGTGAAATGAGCGGACAGGGGTTGTACGAGCAGTACTTC. Translated: CASSEMSGQGLYEQYF. The chain carries TRBV6-1 and TRBJ2-7; 9 bases map to TRBD1. The CDR3 is made up of 16 amino acids. V dropped 2 bases and J dropped 4; count of bases not matched to a gene: 9. Germline V gene data show CDR1 as MNHNS and CDR2 as SASEGT.

The J gene is TRBJ1-6, the V gene TRBV6-1; D ambiguous. Trimming left V 3 bases short and J 8 bases short, with 11 bases between. Germline V gene sequence: CDR1 MNHNS, CDR2 SASEGT. The CDR3 sequence is 14 residues long. CDR3: CASSDLVGDSPLHF. The CDR3 region has the DNA TGTGCCAGCAGTGACTTGGTCGGGGATTCACCCCTCCACTTT.

This clone was observed a few times. The chain carries TRBV28 and TRBJ1-5, with 10 nucleotides matching TRBD1. The trim removed 6 bases at V and 0 bases at J, leaving 5 bases unmatched. Germline V gives CDR1 MDHEN, CDR2 SYDVKM. The CDR3 runs 16 residues. CDR3 sequence reads: CASRKGQGYSNQPQHF. In DNA form, the CDR3 reads TGTGCCAGCAGAAAGGGACAGGGGTATAGCAATCAGCCCCAGCATTTT.

The V gene is TRBV19, the J gene TRBJ2-2, with D possibly TRBD2 on 5 matching bases. The V gene's germline CDR1 is LNHDA and CDR2 SQIVND (reference sequence). The CDR3 has 12 amino acids. Trimming shortened V by 10 bases and J by 6 bases, and 12 bases separated the two germline ends. CDR3 protein: CATNYGAGELFF. In nucleotides, the CDR3 is TGTGCCACTAACTACGGGGCCGGGGAGCTGTTTTTT.

CDR3 protein: CASIRGGSTGTTQHF. The CDR3 coding sequence is TGTGCCAGTATACGAGGGGGATCGACGGGGACAACCCAGCATTTT. The V and J genes are TRBV19 and TRBJ1-5; a weak D match, TRBD1 (6 bases). V lost 7 bases and J 11 bases, leaving 24 bases between the germline ends. There are 15 residues in the CDR3. Germline V lookup: CDR1 LNHDA, CDR2 SQIVND (reference sequence).

J is TRBJ2-6 and V is TRBV2; D unclear. V gave up 7 bases and J gave up 4 bases, with 8 bases separating them. The CDR3 is made up of 13 amino acids. Germline-derived CDR1 and CDR2 are SNHLY and FYNNEI. CDR3 in DNA: TGTGCCAGCAAGGAAACCGGGGCCAACGTCCTGACTTTC. It yields the protein CASKETGANVLTF. The whole variable domain, filled in from reference TRBV2 and TRBJ2-6, reads EPEVTQTPSHQVTQMGQEVILRCVPISNHLYFYWYRQILGQKVEFLVSFYNNEISEKSEIFDDQFSVERPDGSNFTLKIRSTKLEDSAMYFCASKETGANVLTFGAGSRLTVL.

The gene calls are TRBV19 and TRBJ2-1; 8 nucleotides agree with TRBD1. The CDR3 totals 19 residues. V lost 2 bases to trimming and J lost 3 bases; unmatched junction nucleotides: 15. The V gene's germline CDR1 is LNHDA and CDR2 SQIVND (reference sequence). The CDR3 region has the DNA TGTGCCAGTAGTATAAAACTCGAGACAGGGGCATCTCGCTACAATGAGCAGTTCTTC. Protein: CASSIKLETGASRYNEQFF.

This chain joins TRBV28 and TRBJ1-4; D is possibly TRBD1 (5 bases). The germline gives CDR1 MDHEN, CDR2 SYDVKM. The CDR3 loop spans 14 amino acids. The germline V and J ends were trimmed by 8 bases and 1 base, with 11 bases remaining between them. The CDR3 here is CASGTGGTNEKLFF. The DNA of the CDR3 is TGTGCCAGCGGGACGGGGGGAACTAATGAAAAACTGTTTTTT.

This sequence joins TRBV15 and TRBJ1-3; D is undetermined. The V end was cut by 0 bases, the J end by 0 bases, with 15 bases between. The CDR3 sequence is 18 residues long. The V gene's germline CDR1 is LNHNV and CDR2 YYDKDF (reference sequence). The CDR3 DNA reads TGTGCCACCAGCAGAGATTACGGTCAGAGAGACTCTGGAAACACCATATATTTT. It codes for CATSRDYGQRDSGNTIYF.

V gene TRBV7-2 combines with J gene TRBJ2-3; 7 bases map to TRBD2. The CDR3 spans 15 residues. Losses at the gene ends were 4 bases for V and 10 bases for J; bases not matched to a gene: 14. Germline values: CDR1 SGHTA, CDR2 FQGNSA. CDR3 coding DNA: TGTGCCAGCAGCTCCGCGGGGGTGACCTTCAGCGCGCAGTATTTT. It specifies CASSSAGVTFSAQYF. The whole variable domain, remainder taken from reference TRBV7-2 and TRBJ2-3, is GAGVSQSPSNKVTEKGKDVELRCDPISGHTALYWYRQSLGQGLEFLIYFQGNSAPDKSGLPSDRFSAERTGGSVSTLTIQRTQQEDSAVYLCASSSAGVTFSAQYFGPGTRLTVL.

The V call is TRBV29-1, the J call TRBJ2-1, with 8 positions matching TRBD1. The CDR3 totals 14 residues. Losses at the gene ends were 1 base for V and 4 bases for J; bases not matched to a gene: 3. Germline V gives CDR1 SQVTM, CDR2 ANQGSEA. CDR3 amino acids: CSVEGQGTYNEQFF. The CDR3 DNA is TGCAGCGTTGAAGGACAGGGGACTTACAATGAGCAGTTCTTC.

The chain has TRBV5-6 and TRBJ1-1; D gene ambiguous. Germline V gives CDR1 SGHDT, CDR2 YYEEEE. The V gene lost 0 bases and the J gene lost 1 base, with 10 bases spanning the gap. The CDR3 is 15 amino acids. CDR3 sequence: CASSLEMSPNTEAFF. CDR3 coding DNA: TGTGCCAGCAGCTTGGAAATGAGCCCGAACACTGAAGCTTTCTTT.

This chain connects TRBV2 to TRBJ1-2; 9 bases line up with TRBD1. The junction had 11 bases not matched to a gene; V was cut back by 7 bases and J by 8 bases. CDR1 and CDR2 (germline): SNHLY, FYNNEI. The CDR3 has 14 residues. The CDR3 is CASNGQGNGGGYTF. CDR3 DNA sequence: TGTGCCAGCAACGGACAGGGGAACGGGGGCGGCTACACCTTC. Full variable domain (remainder filled in from reference TRBV2 and TRBJ1-2): EPEVTQTPSHQVTQMGQEVILRCVPISNHLYFYWYRQILGQKVEFLVSFYNNEISEKSEIFDDQFSVERPDGSNFTLKIRSTKLEDSAMYFCASNGQGNGGGYTFGSGTRLTVV.

This clone was found once. The chain combines TRBV6-5 with TRBJ1-5; 12 bases align to TRBD1. This CDR3 is built from 16 residues. CDR1 and CDR2 from the germline V gene are MNHEY and SVGAGI. V shed 0 bases and J 6 bases; nucleotides not matched to a gene: 3. The CDR3 region is CASSYSGTGGVQPQHF. In DNA, the CDR3 is TGTGCCAGCAGTTACTCCGGGACAGGGGGCGTTCAGCCCCAGCATTTT.

This chain connects TRBV27 to TRBJ2-7; D gene unclear. CDR1 is MNHEY, CDR2 SMNVEV, per germline (reference sequence). The CDR3 has 15 residues. V dropped 4 bases and J dropped 3 bases, with 16 bases sitting between them. The CDR3 spells CASSWEGNARYEQYF. The CDR3 DNA reads TGTGCCAGCAGTTGGGAAGGGAACGCACGCTACGAGCAGTACTTC.

The CDR3 DNA sequence: TGTGCCAGCAGCTCGGGAGGGTTAGGCTATGGCTACACCTTC. Residues: CASSSGGLGYGYTF. The gene calls are TRBV7-9 and TRBJ1-2, with D uncertain. V was cut by 4 bases and J by 4 bases, with 13 bases left in between. Looked up from germline, CDR1 is SEHNR and CDR2 is FQNEAQ (reference sequence). CDR3 length: 14 amino acids.

V and J are TRBV7-6 and TRBJ2-7; D may correspond to TRBD1 or TRBD2 (5 bases each). CDR1 is SGHVS and CDR2 is FNYEAQ in the germline V gene. Trimming pared 5 bases from V and 2 bases from J, leaving 19 bases between. CDR3 size: 16 residues. The CDR3 nucleotides read TGTGCCAGCAGCAGCCAGGGTGGGGGAATTACCTACGAGCAGTACTTC. Translation: CASSSQGGGITYEQYF.

The chain recombines TRBV11-1 with TRBJ2-2; either TRBD1 or TRBD2 may supply D (6 bases each). CDR1 and CDR2 from the germline V gene are SGHAT and FQDESV (reference sequence). This CDR3 comprises 15 residues. The V end was cut by 3 bases, the J end by 5 bases, with 13 bases between. The CDR3 DNA is TGTGCCAGCAGCTTTTCCGGGGGCGGGACCGGGGAGCTGTTTTTT. This encodes CASSFSGGGTGELFF.

V and J are TRBV12-5 and TRBJ2-1; TRBD2 matches 10 bases. After removal of 0 bases from V and 2 bases from J, the junction contained 7 bases not matched to a gene. The CDR3 has 18 residues. Germline V gives CDR1 LGHNT, CDR2 FRNRAP. CDR3 loop: CASGLVRETSGPYNEQFF. CDR3 nucleotides: TGTGCTAGTGGTTTGGTAAGGGAGACTAGCGGGCCCTACAATGAGCAGTTCTTC.